Below, one T cell receptor beta chain is given with its context. V was trimmed by 2 bases and J by 4 bases, leaving 9 bases between them. Germline lookup yields CDR1 DFQATT and CDR2 SNEGSKA (reference sequence). This CDR3 is built from 12 residues. The sample is drawn from a study of CD8 T cells in Susac syndrome. It was negative isolation that provided the CD8+ and CD4+ T cells, whereas TEMRA cells were enriched by FACS. Random-hexamer reverse transcription was applied to about 0.5 to 1 ug RNA. MiXCR, applied by TCRdb to the immunoSEQ multiplex PCR reads, yields one record per CDR3 protein. The data hold about 110,000 distinct CDR3 sequences, with about 96% observed a single time.

Sequencing input: CD4+ T cells from PBMCs. This chain joins TRBV20-1 and TRBJ2-7, with D uncertain. The origin of this receptor is a human donor in good health. Here the CDR3 reads CSARSPPYEQYF. DNA for the CDR3: TGCAGTGCTAGATCCCCCCCTTACGAGCAGTACTTC.